The clone carrying this T cell receptor beta chain showed up many times. Its antigen is currently unknown. Disease duration under 2 months; hyperthyroidism patients were aged 18 to 65. Patients were excluded for uncontrolled infection, other autoimmune disease, pregnancy or lactation. Isolation of PBMCs was performed on approximately 10 ml fresh peripheral blood. This record belongs to a study of T cells in Graves' hyperthyroidism and ophthalmopathy. Study results and limitations: Most clonotypes expanded in the thyroid (above 0.001) were also present in blood.

Germline V gene data show CDR1 as MNHEY and CDR2 as SVGAGI. V was shortened by 2 bases and J by 7 bases, with 20 bases between the two germline ends. The length of the CDR3 is 16 residues. RNA transcripts provided the source from which TCR beta CDR3 regions were amplified. The primer set for the first-round RT-PCR of the TCR CDR3 was HTBI. TCRdb used MiXCR to reprocess the multiplex PCR reads, holding one entry per CDR3 protein. The sample carries around 350,000 distinct CDR3 sequences, 15% to 18% recorded once. Sequencing was carried out using blood. This sequence was found in a woman between 18 and 30 years old with Graves' hyperthyroidism that later progressed to Graves' ophthalmopathy. The chain combines TRBV6-5 with TRBJ1-2; D call uncertain. CDR3 bases: TGTGCCAGCAGTTACATCGCCCCGGGTTCTCCGGGTGGCTACACCTTC. Amino acid sequence: CASSYIAPGSPGGYTF.